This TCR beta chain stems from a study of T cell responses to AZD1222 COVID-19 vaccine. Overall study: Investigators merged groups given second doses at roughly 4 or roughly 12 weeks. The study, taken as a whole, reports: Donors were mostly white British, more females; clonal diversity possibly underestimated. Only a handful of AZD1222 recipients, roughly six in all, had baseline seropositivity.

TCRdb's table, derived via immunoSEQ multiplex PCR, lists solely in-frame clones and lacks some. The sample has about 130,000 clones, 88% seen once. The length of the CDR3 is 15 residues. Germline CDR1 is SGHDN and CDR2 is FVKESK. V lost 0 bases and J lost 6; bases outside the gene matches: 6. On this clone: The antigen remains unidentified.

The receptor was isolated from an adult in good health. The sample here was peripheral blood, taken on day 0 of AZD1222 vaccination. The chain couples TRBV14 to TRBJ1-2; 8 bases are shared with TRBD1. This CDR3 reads CASSQEAGGLNGYTF. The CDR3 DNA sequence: TGTGCCAGCAGCCAAGAGGCAGGGGGCCTGAATGGCTACACCTTC. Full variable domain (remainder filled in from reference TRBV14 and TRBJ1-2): EAGVTQFPSHSVIEKGQTVTLRCDPISGHDNLYWYRRVMGKEIKFLLHFVKESKQDESGMPNNRFLAERTGGTYSTLKVQPAELEDSGVYFCASSQEAGGLNGYTFGSGTRLTVV.